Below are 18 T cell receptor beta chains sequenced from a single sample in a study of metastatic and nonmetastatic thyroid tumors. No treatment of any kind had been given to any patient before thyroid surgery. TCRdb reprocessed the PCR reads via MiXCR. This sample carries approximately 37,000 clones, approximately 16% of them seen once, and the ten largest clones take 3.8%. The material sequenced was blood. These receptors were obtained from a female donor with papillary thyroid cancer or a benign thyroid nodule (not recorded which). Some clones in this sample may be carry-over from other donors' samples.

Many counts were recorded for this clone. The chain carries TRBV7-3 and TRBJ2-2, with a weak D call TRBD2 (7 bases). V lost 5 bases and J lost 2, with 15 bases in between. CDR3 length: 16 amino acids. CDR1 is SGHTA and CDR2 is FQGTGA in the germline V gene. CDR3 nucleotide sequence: TGTGCCAGCAGCCTCGTGGGAGGGGGAAACACCGGGGAGCTGTTTTTT. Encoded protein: CASSLVGGGNTGELFF.

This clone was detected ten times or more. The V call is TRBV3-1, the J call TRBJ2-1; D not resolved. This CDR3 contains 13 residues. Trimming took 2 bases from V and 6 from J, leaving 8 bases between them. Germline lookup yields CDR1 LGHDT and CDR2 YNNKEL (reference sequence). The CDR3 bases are TGTGCCAGCAGCCAAATTAGCCGCAATGAGCAGTTCTTC. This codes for CASSQISRNEQFF.

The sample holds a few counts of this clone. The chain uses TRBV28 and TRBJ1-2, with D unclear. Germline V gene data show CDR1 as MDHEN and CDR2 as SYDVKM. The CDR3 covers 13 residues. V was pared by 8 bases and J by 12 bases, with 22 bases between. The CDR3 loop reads CASGRWSPRGHTF. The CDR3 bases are TGTGCCAGCGGACGATGGTCCCCAAGAGGCCACACCTTC.

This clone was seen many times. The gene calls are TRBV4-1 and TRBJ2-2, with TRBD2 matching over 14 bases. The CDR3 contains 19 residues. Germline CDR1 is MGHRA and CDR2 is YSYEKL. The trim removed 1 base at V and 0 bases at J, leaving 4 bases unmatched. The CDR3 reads CASSQGLAGGRANTGELFF. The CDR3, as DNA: TGCGCCAGCAGCCAAGGACTAGCGGGGGGGCGAGCGAACACCGGGGAGCTGTTTTTT.

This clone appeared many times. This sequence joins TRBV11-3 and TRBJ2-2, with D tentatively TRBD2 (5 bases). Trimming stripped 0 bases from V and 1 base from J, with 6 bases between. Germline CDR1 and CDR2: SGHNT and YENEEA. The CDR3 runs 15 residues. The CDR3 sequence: CASSLEGRNTGELFF. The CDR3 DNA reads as TGTGCCAGCAGCTTAGAGGGGAGGAACACCGGGGAGCTGTTTTTT.

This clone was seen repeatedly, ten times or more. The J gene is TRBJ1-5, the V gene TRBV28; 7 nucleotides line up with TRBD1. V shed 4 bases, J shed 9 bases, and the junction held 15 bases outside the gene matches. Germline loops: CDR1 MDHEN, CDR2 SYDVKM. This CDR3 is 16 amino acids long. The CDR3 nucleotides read TGTGCCAGCAGTTCCAGCACAGACAGGGTCCCCGGGCCCCAGCATTTT. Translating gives CASSSSTDRVPGPQHF.

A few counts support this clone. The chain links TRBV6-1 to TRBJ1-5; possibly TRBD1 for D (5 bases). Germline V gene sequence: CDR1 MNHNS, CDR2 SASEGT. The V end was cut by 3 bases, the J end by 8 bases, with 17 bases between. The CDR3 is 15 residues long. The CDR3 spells CASSDGRARIKPQHF. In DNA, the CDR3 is TGTGCCAGCAGTGACGGCAGGGCCAGAATTAAGCCCCAGCATTTT.

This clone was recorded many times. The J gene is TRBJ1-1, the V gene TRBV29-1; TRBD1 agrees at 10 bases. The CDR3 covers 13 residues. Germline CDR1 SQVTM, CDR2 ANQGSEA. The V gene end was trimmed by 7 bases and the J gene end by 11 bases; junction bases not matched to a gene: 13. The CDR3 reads CSASRDRGPPAFF. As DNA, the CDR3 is TGCAGCGCCTCCCGGGACAGGGGACCGCCCGCTTTCTTT.

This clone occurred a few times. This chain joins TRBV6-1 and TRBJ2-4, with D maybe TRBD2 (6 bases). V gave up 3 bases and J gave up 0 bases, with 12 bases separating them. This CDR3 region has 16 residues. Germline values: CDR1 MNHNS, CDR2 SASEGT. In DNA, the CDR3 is TGTGCCAGCAGTGACCCTAGCGTACTAGCCAAAAACATTCAGTACTTC. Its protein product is CASSDPSVLAKNIQYF.

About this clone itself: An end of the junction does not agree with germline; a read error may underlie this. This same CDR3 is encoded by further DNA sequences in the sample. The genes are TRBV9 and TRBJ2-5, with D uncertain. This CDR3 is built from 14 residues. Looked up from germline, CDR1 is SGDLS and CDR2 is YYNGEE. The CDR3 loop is CASSGEDSQETQYF. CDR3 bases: TGTGCCAGCAGCGGGGAAGATTCGCAAGAGACACAGTACTTC.

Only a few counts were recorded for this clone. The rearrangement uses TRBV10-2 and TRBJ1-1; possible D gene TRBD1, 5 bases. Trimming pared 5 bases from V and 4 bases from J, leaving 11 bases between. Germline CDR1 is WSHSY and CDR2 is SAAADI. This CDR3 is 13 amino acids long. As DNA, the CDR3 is TGCGCCAGCAGTTCTGGGACGAGCACTGAAGCTTTCTTT. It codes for CASSSGTSTEAFF.

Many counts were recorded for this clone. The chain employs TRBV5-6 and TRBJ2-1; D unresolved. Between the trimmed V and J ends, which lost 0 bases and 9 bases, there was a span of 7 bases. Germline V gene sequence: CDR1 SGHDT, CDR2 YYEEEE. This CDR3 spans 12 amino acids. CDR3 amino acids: CASSLGFSEQFF. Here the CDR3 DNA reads TGTGCCAGCAGCTTGGGGTTCAGTGAGCAGTTCTTC.

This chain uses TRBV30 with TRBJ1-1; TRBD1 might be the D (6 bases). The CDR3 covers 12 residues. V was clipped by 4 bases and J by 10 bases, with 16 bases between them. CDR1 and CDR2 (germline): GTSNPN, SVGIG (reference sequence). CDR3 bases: TGTGCCTGGATCTCAGGGCGGGGGCGAGCTTTCTTT. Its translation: CAWISGRGRAFF.

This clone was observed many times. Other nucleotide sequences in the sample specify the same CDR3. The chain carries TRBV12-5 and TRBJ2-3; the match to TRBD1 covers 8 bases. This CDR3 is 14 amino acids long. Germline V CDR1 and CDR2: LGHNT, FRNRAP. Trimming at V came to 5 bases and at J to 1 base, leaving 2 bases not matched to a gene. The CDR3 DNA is TGTGCTAGTGGTCCGACAGGGGGCACAGATACGCAGTATTTT. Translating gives CASGPTGGTDTQYF.

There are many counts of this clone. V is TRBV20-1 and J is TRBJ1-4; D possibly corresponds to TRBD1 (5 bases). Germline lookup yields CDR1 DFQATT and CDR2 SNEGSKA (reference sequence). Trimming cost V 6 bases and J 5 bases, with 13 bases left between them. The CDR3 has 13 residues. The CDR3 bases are TGCAGTGCCCCCCGGGACGGGAATGAAAAACTGTTTTTT. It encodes CSAPRDGNEKLFF.

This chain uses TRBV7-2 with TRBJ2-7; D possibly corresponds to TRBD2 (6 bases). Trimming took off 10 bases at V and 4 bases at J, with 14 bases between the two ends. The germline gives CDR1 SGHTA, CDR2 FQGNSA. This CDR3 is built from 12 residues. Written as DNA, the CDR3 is TGTGCCATCATCCAGACTAGTTACGAGCAGTACTTC. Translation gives CAIIQTSYEQYF.

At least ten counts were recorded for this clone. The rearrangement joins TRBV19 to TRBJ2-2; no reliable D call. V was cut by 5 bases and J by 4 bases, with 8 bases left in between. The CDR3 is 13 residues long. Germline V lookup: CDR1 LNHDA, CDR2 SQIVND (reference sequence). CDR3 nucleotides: TGTGCCAGTAGTGCACAGACCACCGGGGAGCTGTTTTTT. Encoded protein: CASSAQTTGELFF. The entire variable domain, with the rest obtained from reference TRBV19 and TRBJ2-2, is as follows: DGGITQSPKYLFRKEGQNVTLSCEQNLNHDAMYWYRQDPGQGLRLIYYSQIVNDFQKGDIAEGYSVSREKKESFPLTVTSAQKNPTAFYLCASSAQTTGELFFGEGSRLTVL.

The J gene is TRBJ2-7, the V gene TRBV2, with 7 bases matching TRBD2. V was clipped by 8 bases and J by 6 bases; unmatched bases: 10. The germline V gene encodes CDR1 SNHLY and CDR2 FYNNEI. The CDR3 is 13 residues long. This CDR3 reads CASGGVGSPEQYF. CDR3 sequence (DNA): TGTGCCAGCGGGGGGGTAGGGAGCCCCGAGCAGTACTTC.